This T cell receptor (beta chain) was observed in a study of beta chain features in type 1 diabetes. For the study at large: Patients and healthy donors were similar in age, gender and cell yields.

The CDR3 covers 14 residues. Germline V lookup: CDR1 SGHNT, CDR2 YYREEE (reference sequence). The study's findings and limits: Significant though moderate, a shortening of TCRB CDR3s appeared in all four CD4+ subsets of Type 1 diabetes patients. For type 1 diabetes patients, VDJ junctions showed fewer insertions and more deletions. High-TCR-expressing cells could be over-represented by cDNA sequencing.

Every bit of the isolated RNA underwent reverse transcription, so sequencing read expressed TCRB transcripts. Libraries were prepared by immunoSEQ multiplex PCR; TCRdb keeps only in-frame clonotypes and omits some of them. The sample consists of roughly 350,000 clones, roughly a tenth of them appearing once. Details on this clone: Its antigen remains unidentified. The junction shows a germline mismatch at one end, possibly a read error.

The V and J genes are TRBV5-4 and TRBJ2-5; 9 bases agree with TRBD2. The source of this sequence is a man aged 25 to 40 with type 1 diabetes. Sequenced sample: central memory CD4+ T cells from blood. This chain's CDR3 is CASSQGGLAKTQYF. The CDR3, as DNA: TGCGCCAGCAGCCAAGGGGGACTAGCAAAGACCCAGTACTTC.